The 5 T cell receptor beta chains below were found in one sample sequenced in a study of CD8+ T cells in alopecia areata. Noted treatment: oral pan-JAK inhibitor, 5-10 mg twice daily. Extracted from the samples, RNA was reverse transcribed into cDNA to serve as the sequencing template. The table came from immunoSEQ multiplex PCR; TCRdb's copy has only in-frame clones and leaves some out. The repertoire consists of about 160,000 clones, with around three fifths occurring once and the leading ten covering over 12%. The material was CD4+ T cells sorted from blood, obtained at week 24, from a patient treated with tofacitinib. The receptors stem from a human donor with alopecia areata.

V usage is TRBV29-1 and J usage is TRBJ2-7; 8 bases line up with TRBD1. CDR3 length: 14 amino acids. Germline lookup yields CDR1 SQVTM and CDR2 ANQGSEA. V trimming: 6 bases; J trimming: 2 bases; junction bases outside the gene matches: 9. CDR3: CSVDTGTGPYEQYF. In nucleotides, the CDR3 is TGCAGCGTGGATACCGGGACAGGACCCTACGAGCAGTACTTC.

The CDR3 DNA reads TGTGCCATCAGTAAAGTAAGGCCGGGACAGGGGAACACCGGGGAGCTGTTTTTT. Its translation is CAISKVRPGQGNTGELFF. The chain combines TRBV10-3 with TRBJ2-2; 9 positions match TRBD1. This CDR3 comprises 18 residues. J lost 1 base, V lost 5 bases, and 11 bases had no gene match. The germline V gene has CDR1 ENHRY and CDR2 SYGVKD.

V is TRBV5-4 and J is TRBJ1-1; possible D gene TRBD1, 5 bases. CDR1 is SGHNT and CDR2 is YYREEE in the germline V gene (reference sequence). The V end was cut by 0 bases, the J end by 5 bases, with 8 bases between. The CDR3 loop spans 13 amino acids. The CDR3 coding sequence is TGTGCCAGCAGCTTGGAAAGGGGAACTGAAGCTTTCTTT. As protein: CASSLERGTEAFF.

The chain employs TRBV10-3 and TRBJ2-5; 7 positions agree with TRBD1. Germline CDR1 ENHRY, CDR2 SYGVKD. V shed 6 bases and J 3 bases; nucleotides not matched to a gene: 7. There are 14 residues in the CDR3. The CDR3 nucleotides read TGTGCCATCAGCGGGGACAGCCCTAAAGAGACCCAGTACTTC. Translation: CAISGDSPKETQYF.

This rearrangement joins TRBV19 to TRBJ1-4; weak D call: TRBD1 (6 bases). This CDR3 is 14 amino acids long. Between the trimmed V and J ends, which lost 6 bases and 10 bases, there was a span of 18 bases. Germline assignment: CDR1 LNHDA and CDR2 SQIVND (reference sequence). CDR3 in amino acids: CASSTTQQGGKLFF. For the CDR3, the DNA is TGTGCCAGTAGCACTACACAACAGGGTGGAAAACTGTTTTTT.